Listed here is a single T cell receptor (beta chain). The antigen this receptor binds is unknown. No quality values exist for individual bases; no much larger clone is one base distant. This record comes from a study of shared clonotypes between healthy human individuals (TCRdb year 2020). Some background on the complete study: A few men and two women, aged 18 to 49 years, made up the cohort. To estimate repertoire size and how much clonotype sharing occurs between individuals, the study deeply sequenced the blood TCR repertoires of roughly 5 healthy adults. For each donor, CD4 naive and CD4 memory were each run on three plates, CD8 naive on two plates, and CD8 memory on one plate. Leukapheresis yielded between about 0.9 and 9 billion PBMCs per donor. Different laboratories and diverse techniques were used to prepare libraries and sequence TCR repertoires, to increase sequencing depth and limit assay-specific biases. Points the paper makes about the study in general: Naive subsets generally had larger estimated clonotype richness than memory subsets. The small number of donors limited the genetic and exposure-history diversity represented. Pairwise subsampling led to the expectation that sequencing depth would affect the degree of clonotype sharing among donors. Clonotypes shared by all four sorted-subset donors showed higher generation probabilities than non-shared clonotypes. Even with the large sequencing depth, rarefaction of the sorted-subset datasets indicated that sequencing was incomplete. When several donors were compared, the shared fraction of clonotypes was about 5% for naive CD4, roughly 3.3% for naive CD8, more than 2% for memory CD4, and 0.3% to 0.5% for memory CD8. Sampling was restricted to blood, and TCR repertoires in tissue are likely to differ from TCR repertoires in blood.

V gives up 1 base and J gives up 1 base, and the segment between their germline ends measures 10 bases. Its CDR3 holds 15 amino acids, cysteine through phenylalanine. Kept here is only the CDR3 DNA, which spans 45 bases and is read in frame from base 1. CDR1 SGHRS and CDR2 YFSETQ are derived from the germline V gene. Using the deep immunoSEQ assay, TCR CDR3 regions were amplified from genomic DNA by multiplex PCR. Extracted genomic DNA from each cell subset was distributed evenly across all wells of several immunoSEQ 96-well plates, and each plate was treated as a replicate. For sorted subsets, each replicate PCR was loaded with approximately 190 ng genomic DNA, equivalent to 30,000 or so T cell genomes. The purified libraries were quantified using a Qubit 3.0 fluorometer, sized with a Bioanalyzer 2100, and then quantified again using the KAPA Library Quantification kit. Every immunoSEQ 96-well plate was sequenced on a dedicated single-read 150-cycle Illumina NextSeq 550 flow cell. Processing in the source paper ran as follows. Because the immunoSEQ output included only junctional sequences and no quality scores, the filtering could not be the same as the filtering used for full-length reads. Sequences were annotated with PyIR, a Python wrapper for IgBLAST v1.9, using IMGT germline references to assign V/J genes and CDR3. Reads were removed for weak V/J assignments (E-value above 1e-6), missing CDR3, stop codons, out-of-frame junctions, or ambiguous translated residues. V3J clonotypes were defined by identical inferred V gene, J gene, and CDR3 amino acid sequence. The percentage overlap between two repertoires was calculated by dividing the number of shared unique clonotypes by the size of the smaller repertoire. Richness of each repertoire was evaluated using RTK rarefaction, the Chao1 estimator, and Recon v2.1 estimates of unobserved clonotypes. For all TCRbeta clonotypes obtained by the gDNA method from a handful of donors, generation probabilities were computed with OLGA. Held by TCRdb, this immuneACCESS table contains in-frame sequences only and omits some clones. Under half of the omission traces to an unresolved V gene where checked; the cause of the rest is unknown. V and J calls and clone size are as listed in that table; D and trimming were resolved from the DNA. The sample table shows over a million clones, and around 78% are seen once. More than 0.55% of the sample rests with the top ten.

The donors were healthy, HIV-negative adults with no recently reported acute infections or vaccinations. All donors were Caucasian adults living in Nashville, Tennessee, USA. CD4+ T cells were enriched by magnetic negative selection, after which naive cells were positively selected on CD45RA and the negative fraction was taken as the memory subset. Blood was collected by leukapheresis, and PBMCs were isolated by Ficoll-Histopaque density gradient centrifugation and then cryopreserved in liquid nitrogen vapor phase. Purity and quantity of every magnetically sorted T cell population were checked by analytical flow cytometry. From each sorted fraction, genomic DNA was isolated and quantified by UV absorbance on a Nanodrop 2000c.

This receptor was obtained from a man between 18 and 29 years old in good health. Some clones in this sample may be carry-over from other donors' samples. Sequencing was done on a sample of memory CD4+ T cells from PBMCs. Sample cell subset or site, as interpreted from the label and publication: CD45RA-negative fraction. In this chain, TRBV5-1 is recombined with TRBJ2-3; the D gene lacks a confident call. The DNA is TGCGCCAGCAGCTTGTTCGGGCAGGGCACAGATACGCAGTATTTT. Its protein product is CASSLFGQGTDTQYF.